This TCR beta chain was recorded in a study of post-analysis software for immune sequencing data (dated by TCRdb to about 2015). Study-level background: Disease courses on record covered relapsing-remitting, secondary progressive and progressive-relapsing multiple sclerosis, though some patients had no subtype annotation. The multiple sclerosis patient repertoires were compared with 10 or so previously published healthy control repertoires from donors aged 6 to 25 years. A subset of samples was prepared in parallel using single-end sample barcoding, then pooled and co-amplified after Illumina adapter ligation.

The library was produced with PCR. Sequencing instrument: Illumina HiSeq 2500. To reduce PCR and sequencing biases, unique molecular identifiers were built into the TCR beta cDNA libraries. Roughly 500,000 cDNA molecules were obtained for every 1 to 10 million input T cells, so each molecule roughly corresponded to one T cell. The patient libraries were prepared and sequenced using the same protocol as the earlier healthy control dataset. Within a given batch, samples were prepared together, multiplexed and sequenced on the same HiSeq lane. From the authors' description of their analysis: Raw barcoded reads were processed with MIGEC, and single-read molecular identifier groups were discarded before consensus assembly and CDR3 extraction. VDJtools was used for post-analysis of the clonotype tables, with diversity normalized by down-sampling every dataset to the smallest sample size. In repertoire overlap clustering, CDR3 amino acid sequences, but not nucleotide sequences, were matched to correct batch-related cross-sample contamination. TCRdb trimmed the raw reads at Q25, called clones with MiXCR and kept productive beta chains. Each CDR3 protein gets just one entry, which takes the most common genes and DNA from the rows behind it. The authors' filters were not applied to this entry. The sample table records about 770,000 distinct CDR3 sequences; about 43% of these occur just once. Approximately 4.4% of the sample belongs to the ten largest clones.

The cysteine opens and the phenylalanine closes a CDR3 of 16 amino acids. The DNA shown is the 48-base CDR3, in frame from base 1. CDR1 MRHNA and CDR2 SNTAGT are derived from the germline V gene. V is reduced by 0 bases and J by 8 bases, leaving a spacing of 19 bases between them. In the case of this clonotype: Its antigen target is currently unknown. Base qualities are missing; no much larger clone stands one base away.

The investigation overall reported the following: Direct clustering with F measure revealed strong co-clustering of samples prepared in the same batch, which led to a batch-effect correction. Roughly 5 TRBV segments, including TRBV5-6, TRBV5-1 and TRBV20-1, were significantly more frequent in patients than controls. Multiple sclerosis patients had significantly lower normalized Chao1 diversity than controls, a result that suggests substantial peripheral T-cell clonal expansion. The multiple sclerosis patient group was slightly younger than the control group.

To demonstrate the VDJtools post-analysis software, the study profiled TCR beta repertoires from the peripheral blood of about a dozen young patients with multiple sclerosis. The patients with multiple sclerosis were children and adolescents between about 6 and 15 years of age. This sequence originates from a girl between 10 and 17 years old with multiple sclerosis. The V and J segments used are TRBV6-4 and TRBJ1-2; too little of a D gene remains to name it. Source material: blood. The CDR3 amino acid sequence is: CASSDSGKVGLWGYTF. In nucleotide form, the sequence is TGTGCCAGCAGTGACTCGGGGAAGGTTGGCCTATGGGGCTACACCTTC.